The 6 T cell receptor beta chains reported below all come from one sample, sequenced in a study of OX40 agonist ivuxolimab in advanced cancers. Only in-frame clones appear in the TCRdb table, and some are missing; sequencing was by immunoSEQ multiplex PCR. The sample has about 45,000 clones, about nine tenths seen once. The sequencing used CD4+ or CD8+ T cells sorted from blood, collected in a trial of the OX40 agonist ivuxolimab. These receptors were collected from an adult with an advanced solid tumor such as melanoma, head and neck, liver or kidney cancer.

This chain connects TRBV11-2 to TRBJ2-7; TRBD2 matches 14 bases. The CDR3 runs 16 residues. With V trimmed by 4 bases and J by 4 bases, 6 bases remained unmatched. CDR1 SGHAT and CDR2 FQNNGV come from the germline V gene. The CDR3 loop is CASSSGTSGSLYEQYF. The CDR3 DNA reads as TGTGCCAGCAGCTCCGGGACTAGCGGGAGTCTATACGAGCAGTACTTC.

The V and J genes are TRBV28 and TRBJ1-2; D possibly corresponds to TRBD1 (5 bases). CDR1 is MDHEN and CDR2 is SYDVKM in the germline V gene. The CDR3 covers 13 residues. Trimming took 2 bases from V and 2 from J, leaving 6 bases between them. This CDR3 is CASSLQGNYGYTF. The CDR3, as DNA: TGTGCCAGCAGTTTACAGGGAAACTATGGCTACACCTTC.

This clone was seen a handful of times. J is TRBJ2-3 and V is TRBV6-4; D possibly corresponds to TRBD2 (5 bases). CDR3 length: 13 residues. Trimming pared 0 bases from V and 4 bases from J, leaving 5 bases between. In germline, CDR1 is MRHNA, CDR2 SNTAGT. In nucleotides, the CDR3 is TGTGCCAGCAGTGACTCGGAGGCAGATACGCAGTATTTT. This sequence encodes CASSDSEADTQYF.

This chain connects TRBV11-2 to TRBJ2-7; no definite D call. V lost 1 base to trimming and J lost 2 bases, with 9 bases between them. Looked up from germline, CDR1 is SGHAT and CDR2 is FQNNGV. The CDR3 runs 14 residues. The CDR3 loop reads CASSLVYSPYEQYF. Here the CDR3 DNA reads TGTGCCAGCAGCTTAGTTTACAGCCCCTACGAGCAGTACTTC.

This chain links TRBV28 with TRBJ2-7; the match to TRBD1 covers 9 bases. J lost 3 bases, V lost 6 bases, and 9 bases had no gene match. Germline lookup yields CDR1 MDHEN and CDR2 SYDVKM. The CDR3 has 15 residues. DNA of the CDR3: TGTGCCAGCAGACAAGACAGGGGGAACGGCTACGAGCAGTACTTC. Encoded protein: CASRQDRGNGYEQYF.

This chain joins TRBV14 and TRBJ1-1; the D is unclear. The CDR3 runs 15 residues. Germline V gene lookup returns CDR1 SGHDN and CDR2 FVKESK. Trimming removed 2 bases at V and 3 bases at J, with 13 bases between. DNA for the CDR3: TGTGCCAGCAGCCAAATTGCGGGCAGGTACACTGAAGCTTTCTTT. Translation gives CASSQIAGRYTEAFF.